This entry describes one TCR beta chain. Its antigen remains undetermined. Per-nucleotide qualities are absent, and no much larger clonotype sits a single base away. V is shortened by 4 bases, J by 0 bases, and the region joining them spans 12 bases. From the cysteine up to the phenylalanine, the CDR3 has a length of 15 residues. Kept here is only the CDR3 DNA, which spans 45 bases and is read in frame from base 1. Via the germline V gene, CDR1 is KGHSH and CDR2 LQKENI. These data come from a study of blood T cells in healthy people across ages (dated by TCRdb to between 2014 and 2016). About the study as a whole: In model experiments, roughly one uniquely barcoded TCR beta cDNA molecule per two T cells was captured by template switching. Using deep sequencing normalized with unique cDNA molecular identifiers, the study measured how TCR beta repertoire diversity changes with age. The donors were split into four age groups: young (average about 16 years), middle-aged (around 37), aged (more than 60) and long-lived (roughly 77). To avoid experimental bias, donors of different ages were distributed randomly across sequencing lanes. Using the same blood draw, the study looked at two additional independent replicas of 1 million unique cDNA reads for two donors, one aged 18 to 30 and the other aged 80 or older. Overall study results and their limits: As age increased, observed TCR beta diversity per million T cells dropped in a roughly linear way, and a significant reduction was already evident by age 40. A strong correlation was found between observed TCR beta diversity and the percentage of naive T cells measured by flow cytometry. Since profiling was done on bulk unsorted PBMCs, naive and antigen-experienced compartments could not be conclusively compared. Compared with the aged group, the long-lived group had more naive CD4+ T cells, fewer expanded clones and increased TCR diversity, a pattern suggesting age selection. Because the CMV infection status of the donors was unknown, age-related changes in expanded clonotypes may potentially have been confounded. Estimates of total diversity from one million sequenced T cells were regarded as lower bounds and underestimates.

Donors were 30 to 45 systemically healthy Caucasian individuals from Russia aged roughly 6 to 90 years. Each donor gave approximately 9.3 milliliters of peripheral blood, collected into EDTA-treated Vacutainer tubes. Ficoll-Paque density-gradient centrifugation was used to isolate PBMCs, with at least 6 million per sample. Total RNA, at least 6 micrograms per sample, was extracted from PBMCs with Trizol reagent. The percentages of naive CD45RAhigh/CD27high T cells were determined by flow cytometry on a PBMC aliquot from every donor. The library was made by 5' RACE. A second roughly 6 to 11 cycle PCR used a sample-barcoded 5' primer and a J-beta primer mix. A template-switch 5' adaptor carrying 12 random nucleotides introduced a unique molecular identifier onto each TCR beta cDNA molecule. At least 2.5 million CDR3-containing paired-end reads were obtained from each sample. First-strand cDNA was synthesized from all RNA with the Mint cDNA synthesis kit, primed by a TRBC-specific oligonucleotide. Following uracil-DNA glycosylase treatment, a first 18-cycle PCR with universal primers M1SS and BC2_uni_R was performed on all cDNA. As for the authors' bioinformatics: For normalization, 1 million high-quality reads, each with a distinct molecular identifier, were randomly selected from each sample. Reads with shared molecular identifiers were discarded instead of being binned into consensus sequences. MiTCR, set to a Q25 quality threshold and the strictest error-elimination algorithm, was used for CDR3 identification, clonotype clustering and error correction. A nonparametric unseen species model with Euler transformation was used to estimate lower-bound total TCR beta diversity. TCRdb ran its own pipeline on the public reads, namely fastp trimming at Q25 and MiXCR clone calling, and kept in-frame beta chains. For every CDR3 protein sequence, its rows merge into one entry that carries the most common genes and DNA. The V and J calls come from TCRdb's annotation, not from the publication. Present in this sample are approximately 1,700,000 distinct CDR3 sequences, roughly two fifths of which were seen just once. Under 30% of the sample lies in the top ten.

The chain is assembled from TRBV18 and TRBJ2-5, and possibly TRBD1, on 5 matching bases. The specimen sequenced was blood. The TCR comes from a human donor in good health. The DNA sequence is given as TGTGCCAGCTCACTGTCTCTGGACAACCAAGAGACCCAGTACTTC. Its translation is CASSLSLDNQETQYF.